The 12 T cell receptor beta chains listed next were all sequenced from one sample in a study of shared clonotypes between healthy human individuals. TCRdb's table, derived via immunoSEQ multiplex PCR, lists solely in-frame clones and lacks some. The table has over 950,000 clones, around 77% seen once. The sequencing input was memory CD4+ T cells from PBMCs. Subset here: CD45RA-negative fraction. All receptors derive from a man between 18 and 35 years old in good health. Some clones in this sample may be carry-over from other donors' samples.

The chain's CDR3 is CASRGSGGALDQQYF. The CDR3 DNA sequence: TGTGCCAGCAGGGGATCGGGGGGGGCCCTTGACCAGCAGTACTTC. The genes are TRBV28 and TRBJ2-7; 8 positions match TRBD2. The germline CDR1 and CDR2 sequences are MDHEN and SYDVKM. Trimming removed 6 bases from V and 8 bases from J; junction bases left unmatched: 15. The CDR3 covers 15 residues.

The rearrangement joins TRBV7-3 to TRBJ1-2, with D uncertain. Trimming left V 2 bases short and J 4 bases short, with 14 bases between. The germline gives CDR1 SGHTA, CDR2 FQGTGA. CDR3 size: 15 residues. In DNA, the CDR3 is TGTGCCAGCAGCTTACTTACGGCGGCAGGCTATGGCTACACCTTC. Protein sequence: CASSLLTAAGYGYTF.

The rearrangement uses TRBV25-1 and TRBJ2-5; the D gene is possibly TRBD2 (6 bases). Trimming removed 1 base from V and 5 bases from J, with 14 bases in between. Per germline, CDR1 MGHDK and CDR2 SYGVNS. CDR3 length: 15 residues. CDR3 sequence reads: CASSELAAGQETQYF. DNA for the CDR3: TGTGCCAGCAGTGAATTAGCGGCAGGGCAGGAGACCCAGTACTTC.

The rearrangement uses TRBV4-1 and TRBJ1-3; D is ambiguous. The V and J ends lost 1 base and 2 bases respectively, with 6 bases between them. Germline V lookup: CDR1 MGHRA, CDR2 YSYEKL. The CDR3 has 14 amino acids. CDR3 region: CASSQGSTGNTIYF. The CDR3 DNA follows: TGCGCCAGCAGCCAAGGATCTACTGGAAACACCATATATTTT.

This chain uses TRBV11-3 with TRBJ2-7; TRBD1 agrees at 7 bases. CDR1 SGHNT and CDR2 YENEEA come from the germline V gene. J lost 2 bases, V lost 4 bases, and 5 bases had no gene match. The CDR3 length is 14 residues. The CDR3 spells CASSSGTGAYEQYF. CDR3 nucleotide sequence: TGTGCCAGCAGCTCAGGAACAGGGGCCTACGAGCAGTACTTC.

The CDR3 protein is CASSPRLGASYEQYF. The CDR3 DNA is TGTGCCAGCAGCCCCCGGCTGGGGGCGTCCTACGAGCAGTACTTC. The chain recombines TRBV9 with TRBJ2-7; tentatively, D is TRBD1 (6 bases). Trimming shortened V by 4 bases and J by 1 base, and 15 bases separated the two germline ends. This CDR3 contains 15 residues. The germline V gene encodes CDR1 SGDLS and CDR2 YYNGEE.

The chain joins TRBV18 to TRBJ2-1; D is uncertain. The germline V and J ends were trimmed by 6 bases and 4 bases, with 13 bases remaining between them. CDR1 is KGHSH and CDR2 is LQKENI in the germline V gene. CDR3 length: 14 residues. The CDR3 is CASSLSTEYNEQFF. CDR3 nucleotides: TGTGCCAGCTCTCTTTCGACGGAATACAATGAGCAGTTCTTC.

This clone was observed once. The CDR3 loop reads CASSLEAGYEQYF. Written as DNA, the CDR3 is TGTGCCAGCAGCTTAGAAGCTGGCTACGAGCAGTACTTC. This sequence joins TRBV11-3 and TRBJ2-7; D ambiguous. Per the germline V gene, CDR1 is SGHNT and CDR2 is YENEEA. V gave up 0 bases and J gave up 3 bases, with 6 bases separating them. CDR3 length equals 13 residues.

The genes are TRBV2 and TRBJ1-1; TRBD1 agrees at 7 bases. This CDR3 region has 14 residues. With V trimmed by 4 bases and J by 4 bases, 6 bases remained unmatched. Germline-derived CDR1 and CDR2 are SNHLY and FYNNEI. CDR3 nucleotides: TGTGCCAGCAGTGTGGGGCCAGGGGGCACTGAAGCTTTCTTT. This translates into CASSVGPGGTEAFF. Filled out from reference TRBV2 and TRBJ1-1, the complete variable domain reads EPEVTQTPSHQVTQMGQEVILRCVPISNHLYFYWYRQILGQKVEFLVSFYNNEISEKSEIFDDQFSVERPDGSNFTLKIRSTKLEDSAMYFCASSVGPGGTEAFFGQGTRLTVV.

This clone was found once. CDR3 sequence: CASSDGLGRTNEKLFF. The CDR3 DNA reads as TGTGCCAGCAGTGATGGATTGGGACGTACCAATGAAAAACTGTTTTTT. The V call is TRBV6-1, the J call TRBJ1-4; TRBD1 is a possible D gene (5 bases). Germline CDR1 MNHNS, CDR2 SASEGT. Deletions cut 3 bases from V and 5 bases from J, with 16 bases between. The CDR3 totals 16 residues.

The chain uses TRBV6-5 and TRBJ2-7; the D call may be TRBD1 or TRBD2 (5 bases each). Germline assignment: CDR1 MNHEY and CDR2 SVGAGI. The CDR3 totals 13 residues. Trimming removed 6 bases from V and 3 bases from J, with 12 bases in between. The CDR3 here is CASSPGTGYEQYF. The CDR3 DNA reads TGTGCCAGCAGCCCAGGGACCGGCTACGAGCAGTACTTC.

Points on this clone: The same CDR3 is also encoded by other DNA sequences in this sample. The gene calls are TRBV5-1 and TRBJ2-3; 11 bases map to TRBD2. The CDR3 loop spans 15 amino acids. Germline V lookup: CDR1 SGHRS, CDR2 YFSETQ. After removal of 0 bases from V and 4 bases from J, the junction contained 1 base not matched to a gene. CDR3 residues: CASSLGLAGSDTQYF. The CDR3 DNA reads TGCGCCAGCAGCTTGGGACTAGCGGGATCAGATACGCAGTATTTT.